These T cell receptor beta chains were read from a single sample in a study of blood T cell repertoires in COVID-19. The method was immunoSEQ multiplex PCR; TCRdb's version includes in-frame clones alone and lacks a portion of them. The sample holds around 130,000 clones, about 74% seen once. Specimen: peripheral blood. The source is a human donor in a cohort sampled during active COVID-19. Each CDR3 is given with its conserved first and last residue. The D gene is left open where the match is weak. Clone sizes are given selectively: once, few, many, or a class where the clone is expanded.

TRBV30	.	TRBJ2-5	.	CAWKRGRREETQYF	TGTGCCTGGAAACGGGGAAGAAGGGAAGAGACCCAGTACTTC
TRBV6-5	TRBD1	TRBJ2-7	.	CASRSLGTAYEQYF	TGTGCCAGCAGGAGCTTGGGGACAGCCTACGAGCAGTACTTC
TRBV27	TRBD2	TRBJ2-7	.	CASSRGLAGAYEQYF	TGTGCCAGCTCCCGAGGGCTAGCGGGAGCCTACGAGCAGTACTTC
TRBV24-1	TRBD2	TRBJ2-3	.	CATSETPGLAEQGTQYF	TGTGCCACCAGTGAAACTCCGGGACTAGCGGAGCAGGGTACGCAGTATTTT
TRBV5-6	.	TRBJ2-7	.	CASSTDTYEQYF	TGTGCCAGCAGCACGGACACCTACGAGCAGTACTTC
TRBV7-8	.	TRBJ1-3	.	CASSKERAVLSGNTIYF	TGTGCCAGCAGCAAAGAGCGGGCGGTCCTCTCTGGAAACACCATATATTTT
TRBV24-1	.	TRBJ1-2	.	CATSRTATYGYTF	TGTGCCACCAGCAGGACAGCTACCTATGGCTACACCTTC
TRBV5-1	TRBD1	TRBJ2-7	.	CASSFRGQIDEQYF	TGCGCCAGCAGCTTTAGGGGACAGATAGACGAGCAGTACTTC
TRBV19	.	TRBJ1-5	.	CASSADPGRTSNQPQHF	TGTGCCAGTAGTGCCGACCCTGGACGGACAAGCAATCAGCCCCAGCATTTT
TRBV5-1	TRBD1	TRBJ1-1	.	CASNSGGMNTEAFF	TGCGCCAGCAATTCAGGGGGGATGAACACTGAAGCTTTCTTT
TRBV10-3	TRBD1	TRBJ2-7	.	CAIRGTDLWEEQYF	TGTGCCATCAGGGGGACAGACCTTTGGGAAGAGCAGTACTTC
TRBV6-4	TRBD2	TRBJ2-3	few	CASSGAGGPDTQYF	TGTGCCAGCAGCGGAGCGGGAGGGCCAGATACGCAGTATTTT
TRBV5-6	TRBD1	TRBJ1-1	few	CASSLVDRGPEAFF	TGTGCCAGCAGCTTGGTCGACAGGGGTCCTGAAGCTTTCTTT
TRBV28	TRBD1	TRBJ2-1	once	CASSSRDRESDEQFF	TGTGCCAGCAGTTCCCGGGACAGGGAGAGCGATGAGCAGTTCTTC
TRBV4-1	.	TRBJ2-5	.	CASSLGVLALQETQYF	TGCGCCAGCAGTCTGGGGGTACTAGCCCTCCAAGAGACCCAGTACTTC
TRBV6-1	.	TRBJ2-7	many	CASSDPSHEQYF	TGTGCCAGCAGTGATCCGTCCCACGAGCAGTACTTC
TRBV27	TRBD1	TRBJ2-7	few	CASRHLRDSSYEQYF	TGTGCCAGCAGACATCTCCGGGACAGCTCCTACGAGCAGTACTTC
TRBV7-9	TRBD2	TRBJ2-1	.	CASSPSGSVNEQFF	TGTGCCAGCAGCCCTAGCGGGAGTGTCAATGAGCAGTTCTTC
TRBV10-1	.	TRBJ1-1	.	CASSDQIYRTEAFF	TGCGCCAGCAGTGACCAAATCTACCGCACTGAAGCTTTCTTT
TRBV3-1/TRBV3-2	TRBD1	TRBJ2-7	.	CASSPEGGGYNSYEQYF	TGTGCCAGCAGCCCCGAAGGGGGCGGCTATAATTCCTACGAGCAGTACTTC
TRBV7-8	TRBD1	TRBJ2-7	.	CASSLMGQAMGEQYF	TGTGCCAGCAGCTTAATGGGACAGGCAATGGGCGAGCAGTACTTC
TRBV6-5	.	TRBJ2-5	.	CASGWTEETQYF	TGTGCCAGCGGGTGGACAGAAGAGACCCAGTACTTC